These 24 T cell receptor beta chains came from one sample sequenced in a study of shared clonotypes between healthy human individuals. Clones were sequenced by immunoSEQ multiplex PCR, and TCRdb holds only the in-frame ones, with some missing. Counted here are approximately 710,000 clones, about 92% occurring once; the ten biggest clones make up about 33%. The sample comprised memory CD8+ T cells from PBMCs. Stated subset: CD45RO+ cells pooled with CCR7-negative TemRA cells. These receptors were collected from a man aged 18 to 29 in good health. Some clones in this sample may be carry-over from other donors' samples.

CDR3 loop: CASSFGRRYEQYF. DNA of the CDR3: TGTGCCAGCAGCTTTGGCAGGCGATACGAGCAGTACTTC. The chain combines TRBV5-4 with TRBJ2-5, with D unclear. Judging by the DNA end, TRBJ2-7 fits better; the J call may be wrong. This CDR3 comprises 13 residues. The germline gives CDR1 SGHNT, CDR2 YYREEE (reference sequence).

Only one count was recorded for this clone. The rearrangement joins TRBV5-6 to TRBJ2-7, with D possibly being TRBD2 (6 bases). CDR1 is SGHDT, CDR2 YYEEEE, per germline. Trimming took 1 base from V and 4 from J, leaving 24 bases between them. This CDR3 has 18 amino acids. CDR3 in amino acids: CASSLRGQAWGGSYEQYF. In DNA form, the CDR3 reads TGTGCCAGCAGCTTGCGGGGCCAGGCGTGGGGAGGTTCGTACGAGCAGTACTTC.

The chain uses TRBV5-6 and TRBJ2-5; D is unclear. V was cut by 1 base and J by 1 base, with 5 bases left in between. The CDR3 has 13 residues. CDR1 and CDR2 from the germline V gene are SGHDT and YYEEEE. The CDR3 sequence: CASSLTSQETQYF. The CDR3, as DNA: TGTGCCAGCAGCTTGACGAGCCAAGAGACCCAGTACTTC.

CDR3 loop: CASSYIPQGEAFF. Written as DNA, the CDR3 is TGTGCCAGCAGTTATATCCCCCAGGGAGAAGCTTTCTTT. The chain links TRBV6-5 to TRBJ1-1; D is perhaps TRBD1 (5 bases). V was cut by 3 bases and J by 8 bases, with 13 bases left in between. Germline assignment: CDR1 MNHEY and CDR2 SVGAGI. The CDR3 is 13 residues long.

The chain joins TRBV27 to TRBJ2-2, with D maybe TRBD1 (6 bases). The CDR3 runs to 17 residues. Germline V gene data show CDR1 as MNHEY and CDR2 as SMNVEV (reference sequence). The V gene lost 4 bases and the J gene lost 0 bases, with 15 bases spanning the gap. Written as DNA, the CDR3 is TGTGCCAGCAGTTGGGGGTTTGGGACACCGAACACCGGGGAGCTGTTTTTT. Encoded protein: CASSWGFGTPNTGELFF.

The CDR3 region is CASSAGRTYEQYF. The CDR3 nucleotides read TGTGCCAGCAGCGCCGGGAGGACTTACGAGCAGTACTTC. The chain joins TRBV13 to TRBJ2-7; 7 positions match TRBD2. V lost 5 bases, J lost 4 bases, and 5 bases stayed unmatched. The CDR3 consists of 13 residues. The V gene's germline CDR1 is PRHDT and CDR2 FYEKMQ (reference sequence).

The chain joins TRBV27 to TRBJ2-7; D possibly corresponds to TRBD1 (5 bases). Germline V gene data show CDR1 as MNHEY and CDR2 as SMNVEV (reference sequence). V shed 3 bases and J shed 6 bases, with 12 bases lying between them. This CDR3 is built from 13 residues. The CDR3 spells CASSFPGLGEQYF. In nucleotides, the CDR3 is TGTGCCAGCAGTTTCCCAGGGTTGGGCGAGCAGTACTTC.

The chain has TRBV15 and TRBJ2-7; D remains ambiguous. The germline V and J ends were trimmed by 5 bases and 5 bases, with 16 bases remaining between them. CDR1 is LNHNV, CDR2 YYDKDF, per germline (reference sequence). This CDR3 is 14 amino acids long. CDR3 DNA: TGTGCCACCAGCTATACGCCGGAGTCCCACGAGCAGTACTTC. Its protein is CATSYTPESHEQYF.

This rearrangement joins TRBV27 to TRBJ2-1, with 14 bases identical to TRBD2. The length of the CDR3 is 15 residues. CDR1 is MNHEY and CDR2 is SMNVEV in the germline V gene (reference sequence). The V gene end was trimmed by 4 bases and the J gene end by 9 bases; junction bases not matched to a gene: 5. CDR3 sequence (DNA): TGTGCCAGCAGTTGGGGACTAGCGGGAGCGGGTGAGCAGTTCTTC. It encodes CASSWGLAGAGEQFF.

CDR3 protein: CARSLRPGKAYNEQFF. CDR3 coding DNA: TGTGCCAGAAGCTTGCGCCCGGGGAAGGCCTACAATGAGCAGTTCTTC. The rearrangement uses TRBV5-3 and TRBJ2-1; TRBD2 is a possible D gene (5 bases). TRBV5-3 has ORF status, its function being uncertain. The CDR3 spans 16 residues. V was clipped by 1 base and J by 2 bases, with 13 bases between them.

V is TRBV27 and J is TRBJ1-5; possible D gene TRBD1, 5 bases. The V gene's germline CDR1 is MNHEY and CDR2 SMNVEV (reference sequence). V lost 9 bases and J 6 bases, leaving 12 bases between the germline ends. The CDR3 sequence is 12 residues long. Here the CDR3 reads CASGAGAQPQHF. CDR3 sequence (DNA): TGTGCCAGTGGGGCCGGGGCTCAGCCCCAGCATTTT.

V and J are TRBV9 and TRBJ2-3, with TRBD2 as a possible D gene (5 bases). V was shortened by 4 bases and J by 1 base, with 10 bases between the two germline ends. Germline CDR1 SGDLS, CDR2 YYNGEE. The CDR3 totals 14 residues. The CDR3, as DNA: TGTGCCAGCAGCACTCCCGGGGGCACAGATACGCAGTATTTT. Protein: CASSTPGGTDTQYF. Using reference TRBV9 and TRBJ2-3 for the parts outside the CDR3, the full variable domain is DSGVTQTPKHLITATGQRVTLRCSPRSGDLSVYWYQQSLDQGLQFLIQYYNGEERAKGNILERFSAQQFPDLHSELNLSSLELGDSALYFCASSTPGGTDTQYFGPGTRLTVL.

The gene calls are TRBV6-5 and TRBJ2-7; D remains unclear. The CDR3 runs to 15 residues. The germline CDR1 and CDR2 sequences are MNHEY and SVGAGI. Trimming stripped 5 bases from V and 0 bases from J, with 14 bases between. The CDR3 coding sequence is TGTGCCAGCAGTACCTCCCCCCGGACCTCCTACGAGCAGTACTTC. It is translated as CASSTSPRTSYEQYF.

The table lists this clone with a count of one. Other DNA variants within this sample encode the same CDR3. This chain links TRBV29-1 with TRBJ2-3, with D possibly matching TRBD2 (7 bases). Germline CDR1 reads SQVTM; CDR2 reads ANQGSEA. Trimming shortened V by 6 bases and J by 0 bases, and 16 bases separated the two germline ends. The CDR3 runs 15 residues. CDR3 coding DNA: TGCAGCGTCGAGGGGGGGCGGGCTAGCACAGATACGCAGTATTTT. The encoded protein is CSVEGGRASTDTQYF.

This clone came up a few times. V usage is TRBV5-4 and J usage is TRBJ2-7; possible D gene TRBD1, 5 bases. V was pared by 4 bases and J by 6 bases, with 14 bases between. Germline V gives CDR1 SGHNT, CDR2 YYREEE (reference sequence). The CDR3 is 13 amino acids. In DNA, the CDR3 is TGTGCCAGCAGCCTAAAGGGGTTTTCCGAGCAGTACTTC. Protein sequence: CASSLKGFSEQYF.

Points on this clone: Other DNA sequences in the same sample also yield this CDR3. The V and J genes are TRBV27 and TRBJ2-1, with 13 positions matching TRBD2. The trim removed 5 bases at V and 6 bases at J, leaving 4 bases unmatched. The CDR3 sequence is 15 residues long. The germline CDR1 and CDR2 sequences are MNHEY and SMNVEV (reference sequence). Here the CDR3 DNA reads TGTGCCAGCAGTCCGGGACTAGCGGGAAGCAATGAGCAGTTCTTC. This gives the protein CASSPGLAGSNEQFF.

Only one count was recorded for this clone. V and J are TRBV9 and TRBJ2-7; D is unresolved. Trimming took off 4 bases at V and 7 bases at J, with 18 bases between the two ends. The CDR3 spans 14 residues. Germline values: CDR1 SGDLS, CDR2 YYNGEE. The CDR3 protein is CASSLNTFGGEQYF. The DNA of the CDR3 is TGTGCCAGCAGCCTAAACACCTTTGGTGGAGAGCAGTACTTC. The full variable domain, rest sourced from reference TRBV9 and TRBJ2-7, is DSGVTQTPKHLITATGQRVTLRCSPRSGDLSVYWYQQSLDQGLQFLIQYYNGEERAKGNILERFSAQQFPDLHSELNLSSLELGDSALYFCASSLNTFGGEQYFGPGTRLTVT.

The chain employs TRBV5-3 and TRBJ1-5; D not resolved. TRBV5-3 is flagged as an ORF with uncertain function. V was trimmed by 1 base and J by 0 bases, leaving 20 bases between them. There are 19 residues in the CDR3. This CDR3 reads CARSLRGWVIGDSNQPQHF. The CDR3 region has the DNA TGTGCCAGAAGCTTGCGGGGATGGGTCATTGGGGATAGCAATCAGCCCCAGCATTTT.

V is TRBV28 and J is TRBJ2-5; 9 positions match TRBD2. TRBJ2-7 explains the end of the DNA better; the J call may be wrong. CDR1 is MDHEN and CDR2 is SYDVKM in the germline V gene. The CDR3 spans 14 residues. The CDR3 sequence is CASKQRGEDYEQYF. The CDR3 DNA reads as TGTGCCAGCAAGCAGCGGGGGGAGGACTACGAGCAGTACTTC.

The CDR3 loop is CASSLTRPTDEGNEQFF. The DNA for the CDR3 is TGTGCCAGCAGTTTAACTCGGCCCACGGATGAGGGAAATGAGCAGTTCTTC. The rearrangement links TRBV28 to TRBJ2-1; TRBD2 might be the D (5 bases). The germline CDR1 and CDR2 sequences are MDHEN and SYDVKM. This CDR3 has 17 amino acids. Trimming stripped 2 bases from V and 7 bases from J, with 21 bases between.

This sequence joins TRBV6-6 and TRBJ2-5; 8 bases fit TRBD1. CDR1 MNHNY and CDR2 SVGAGI come from the germline V gene (reference sequence). V shed 6 bases, J shed 1 base, and the junction held 4 bases outside the gene matches. The CDR3 is 14 amino acids. CDR3 region: CASRTGDFQETQYF. CDR3 coding DNA: TGTGCCAGCAGGACAGGGGACTTCCAAGAGACCCAGTACTTC.

Notes on this clone: This specimen includes other DNA sequences encoding the same CDR3. The rearrangement links TRBV27 to TRBJ1-2, with TRBD1 identical over 7 bases. The CDR3 runs 13 residues. V trimming: 4 bases; J trimming: 2 bases; junction bases outside the gene matches: 1. Germline assignment: CDR1 MNHEY and CDR2 SMNVEV (reference sequence). The DNA for the CDR3 is TGTGCCAGCAGTTCGACAGGGAACTATGGCTACACCTTC. Its protein product is CASSSTGNYGYTF.

This chain links TRBV27 with TRBJ2-7, with TRBD2 matching 7 bases. This CDR3 region has 14 residues. V was clipped by 4 bases and J by 3 bases; unmatched bases: 6. In germline, CDR1 is MNHEY, CDR2 SMNVEV (reference sequence). CDR3 region: CASSSLALSYEQYF. The CDR3 coding sequence is TGTGCCAGCAGTTCACTAGCGCTGAGCTACGAGCAGTACTTC.

As regards this clone: This same CDR3 is encoded by further DNA sequences in the sample. In nucleotides, the CDR3 is TGTGCCAGCAGTTCCCGGGACAGCCCCTACGAGCAGTACTTC. Translated: CASSSRDSPYEQYF. J is TRBJ2-7 and V is TRBV28, with TRBD1 matching over 7 bases. Germline V CDR1 and CDR2: MDHEN, SYDVKM. The CDR3 spans 14 residues. With 4 bases clipped from V and 2 bases from J, the junction kept 5 bases outside the gene matches.